The 2 T cell receptor beta chains below come from one sample, sequenced in a study of identical twins. TCRdb called the 5' RACE reads again in MiXCR, with one record for every CDR3 protein. The sample contains 250,000 or so distinct CDR3 sequences, about 8.3% of which appear only once. These sequences were also reported in another study, on yellow fever vaccine responses in identical twins.

The sample was CD8+ T cells sorted from blood. The receptors here all came from a woman aged 18 to 35 in good health.

The chain has TRBV29-1 and TRBJ2-7; 7 bases match TRBD2. V lost 0 bases, J lost 2 bases, and 7 bases stayed unmatched. Germline V CDR1 and CDR2: SQVTM, ANQGSEA. This CDR3 has 15 residues. CDR3 sequence: CSVEDATGGPYEQYF. The DNA of the CDR3 is TGCAGCGTTGAAGATGCAACGGGAGGTCCCTACGAGCAGTACTTC.

This clonotype occurred a few times. This chain joins TRBV11-2 and TRBJ1-2; the match to TRBD1 covers 9 bases. V lost 4 bases, J lost 0 bases, and 18 bases stayed unmatched. The CDR3 totals 20 residues. CDR1 and CDR2 from the germline V gene are SGHAT and FQNNGV. CDR3 in amino acids: CASSSTLDRGYHASNYGYTF. CDR3 sequence (DNA): TGTGCCAGCAGCTCAACCCTGGACAGGGGATACCACGCCTCTAACTATGGCTACACCTTC.